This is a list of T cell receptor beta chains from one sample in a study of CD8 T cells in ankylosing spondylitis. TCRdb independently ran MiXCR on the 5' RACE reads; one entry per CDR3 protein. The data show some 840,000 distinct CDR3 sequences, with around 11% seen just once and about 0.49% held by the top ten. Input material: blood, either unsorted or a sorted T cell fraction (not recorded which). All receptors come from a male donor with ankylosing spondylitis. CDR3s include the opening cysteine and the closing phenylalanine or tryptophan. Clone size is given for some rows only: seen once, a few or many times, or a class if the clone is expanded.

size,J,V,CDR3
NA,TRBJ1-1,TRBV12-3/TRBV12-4,CASRTFGTDTEAFF
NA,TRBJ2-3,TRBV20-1,CSASASSTDTQYF
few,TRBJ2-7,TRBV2,CASRPDRGLSYEQYF
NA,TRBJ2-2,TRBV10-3,CAITGRGAGGELFF
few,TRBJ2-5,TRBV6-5,CASSYMLGSGPEETQYF
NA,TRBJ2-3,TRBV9,CASSVDPGTGMPDTQYF
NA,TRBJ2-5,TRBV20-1,CSASPLRLAGGLGETQYF
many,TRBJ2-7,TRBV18,CASSPPGGSYEQYF
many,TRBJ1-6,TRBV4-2,CASSQEGGQGATAPLHF
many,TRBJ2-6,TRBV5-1,CASMEAGANVLTF
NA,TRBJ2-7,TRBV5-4,CASSSGLGLSYEQYF
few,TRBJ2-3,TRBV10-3,CAIRAANYTAGGRYTQYF
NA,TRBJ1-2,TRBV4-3,CASSLEWQGGYGYTF
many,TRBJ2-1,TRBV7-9,CASSLAGGRANNEQFF
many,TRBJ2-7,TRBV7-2,CASSRSTSTYEQYF
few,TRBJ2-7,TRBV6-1,CASSPPPGQAISYEQYF
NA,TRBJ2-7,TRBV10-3,CAISEEGVKQYF
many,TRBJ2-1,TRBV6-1,CASTTSGGALEQFF
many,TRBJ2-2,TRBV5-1,CASSSGTRSGELFF
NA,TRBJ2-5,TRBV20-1,CSASDRGQGRTNQYF
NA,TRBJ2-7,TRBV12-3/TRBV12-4,CASSSARGTYEQYF
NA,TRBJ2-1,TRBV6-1,CASRAGPGRSYNEQFF
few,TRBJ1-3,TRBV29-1,CSVVDSGNTIYF
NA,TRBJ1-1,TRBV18,CASSFEQTEAFF
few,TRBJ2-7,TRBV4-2,CASSQDGVLAGYF
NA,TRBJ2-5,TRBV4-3,CASSQDAQLQETQYF
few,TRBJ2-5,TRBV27,CASSSVWGAAQETQYF
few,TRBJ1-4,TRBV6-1,CASSDRGDRGFGKLFF
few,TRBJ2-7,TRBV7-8,CASSLSTRSYEQYF
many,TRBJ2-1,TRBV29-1,CSVLSGGNEQFF
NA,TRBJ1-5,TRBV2,CWGVSNQPQHF
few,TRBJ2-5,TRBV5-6,CASSFQAVETQYF
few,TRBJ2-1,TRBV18,CASSLYGEVEFF
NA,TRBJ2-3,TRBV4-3,CASSLSPASGEADTQYF
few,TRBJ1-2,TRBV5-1,CATRSVTGLIGYTF
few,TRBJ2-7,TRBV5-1,CASSSQGAQNEQYF
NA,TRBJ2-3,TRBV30,CAWSVGAVDNTQYF
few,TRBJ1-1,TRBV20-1,CSALKDRATEAFF
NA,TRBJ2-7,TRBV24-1,CATSDPGGPTYEQYF
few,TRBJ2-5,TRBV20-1,CSATRSPGKETQYF
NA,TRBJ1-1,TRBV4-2,CASSQDGKGFEAFF
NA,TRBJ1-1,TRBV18,CASSLELQGTEAFF
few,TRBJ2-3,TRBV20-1,CSARGLAATDTQYF
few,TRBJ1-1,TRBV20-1,CSAFSPTGSGEAFF
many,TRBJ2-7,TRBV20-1,CSAKRRGLAGMVEQYF
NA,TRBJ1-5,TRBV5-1,CASSSDRAGQPQHF
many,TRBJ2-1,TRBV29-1,CSVDVRGQTLNEQFF
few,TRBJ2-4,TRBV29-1,CSARDSAKNIQYF
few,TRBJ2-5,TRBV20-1,CSALSTQKETQYF
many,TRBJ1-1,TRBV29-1,CSAQTPLGAFF
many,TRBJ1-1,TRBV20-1,CSARPHGEAFF
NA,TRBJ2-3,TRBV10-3,CASRRSDTQYF
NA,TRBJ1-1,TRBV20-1,CSARSWDTEAFF
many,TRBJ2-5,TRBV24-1,CATSGTRTGARETQYF
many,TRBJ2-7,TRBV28,CASSLWGGAYEQYF
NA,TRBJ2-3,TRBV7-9,CASSLRRLTDTQYF
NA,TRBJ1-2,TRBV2,CASRGQGGNYGYTF